This T cell receptor (beta chain) was identified during a study of T cells after yellow fever vaccination. Study conclusions and caveats: Clones that expanded after primary vaccination mostly reappeared after the booster (96% CD4, approximately 85% CD8). A faster peak, day 5 versus 15, was reached by the weaker secondary response.

Concerning this clonotype: As yet, its antigen is unknown.

The CDR3 sequence is 16 residues long. CDR1 and CDR2 from the germline V gene are GTSNPN and SVGIG (reference sequence). V was clipped by 1 base and J by 8 bases; unmatched bases: 11. TCRdb re-analysed the 5' RACE reads in MiXCR, keeping a single row per CDR3 protein. Seen here are nearly 550,000 distinct CDR3 sequences, 19% observed once, and the top ten hold roughly 13%. The specimen was PBMCs, collected 15 days after the yellow fever booster vaccination. The clonotype comes from a young man who received the YFV17D yellow fever vaccine. V usage is TRBV30 and J usage is TRBJ2-1, with TRBD2 matching over 10 bases. The CDR3 here is CAWSESIVAGGYEQFF. CDR3 in DNA: TGTGCCTGGAGTGAGAGTATTGTAGCGGGAGGATATGAGCAGTTCTTC.